This T cell receptor beta chain appears in the sequencing data of a study of blood T cell repertoires in COVID-19 (dated by TCRdb to the early 2020s). As for the study more broadly: Collaborator samples came from the United States, Italy and Spain and covered acute and convalescent phases of COVID-19. The prospective study material was composed of cDNA or gDNA derived from T cells, B-cell-depleted T cells, or PBMCs. Deeply sampled blood TCRbeta repertoires from subjects exposed to, actively infected with, or recovered from COVID-19 were included in the dataset. The repertoires were released in a freely available public database intended as a resource for research on the immune response to SARS-CoV-2. Samples were obtained from the ongoing ImmuneRACE study (first 160 participants) and from 950 to 1,500 subjects provided by 6 global collaborators. The sample metadata nearly always contained a de-identified subject ID, COVID-19 status, age in years and sex. Where available, HLA class I and class II types were obtained from metadata supplied by the sample provider rather than from assay-based typing.

TCRbeta CDR3 regions were amplified from genomic DNA using the immunoSEQ Assay, a bias-controlled multiplex PCR. The published analysis was carried out like this. The number of nucleated cells in each sample was estimated by amplification of reference gene primers within the assay. Sequence reads were collapsed and filtered to measure the absolute abundance of every unique TCRbeta CDR3 rearrangement. Productive Simpson clonality was computed per sample as the square root of Simpson's diversity index over productive rearrangements. The immuneACCESS repertoire file appears here via TCRdb, limited to in-frame rearrangements. These files lack a portion of the clones; in checked studies, under half of the deficit traces to unresolved V genes, and the cause of the others is not known. The DNA was the basis for D and trimming; V, J and clone size are from that table. For this sample the table gives 270,000 or so clones, of which around 82% were detected only once. Roughly 3.1% of the sample goes to the ten largest clones.

Overall study results and their limits: The quantity of clinical and demographic metadata differed by source and by participant and was supplied without curation.

The CDR3 runs 13 residues from the cysteine to the phenylalanine. The CDR3 DNA has 39 bases and is translated from base 1. The germline V and J ends show losses of 8 bases and 10 bases respectively, and no gene match explains 12 bases of the junction. On this clone: No antigen is known for it. Base qualities are not recorded, but no much larger clone differs from it by a single base.

In the prospective study, participants were about 18 to 100 years old, resided in 24 geographic areas of the United States, and were enrolled through a virtual design. Cohort assignment in the prospective study relied on participant-reported clinical history from a screening survey and a study questionnaire. For ImmuneRACE Cohort 3, a participant was defined as recovered based on two consecutive negative NP/OP PCR tests, clearance by a healthcare professional, or resolution of symptoms. In the prospective study, whole blood, serum and a nasopharyngeal or oropharyngeal swab were collected from each participant by mobile phlebotomists. Participants in the prospective study had the option to provide additional blood draws and questionnaires over an approximately 2-month period. Before DNA extraction, blood samples from the prospective study were shipped at room temperature or frozen.

This TCR was recovered from a man aged 50 to 59 who had recovered from COVID-19. Sequenced: PBMCs or T cells enriched from blood (not recorded which). The chain is assembled from TRBV12-3 or TRBV12-4 and TRBJ2-3; TRBD2 agrees with 7 junctional bases. The DNA sequence is given as TGTGCCAGCGGACTTGGGGGAGGGCCTGCGCAGTATTTT. Translated, this is CASGLGGGPAQYF.